These 9 T cell receptor beta chains share one sample of origin, sequenced in a study of blood T cell repertoires in COVID-19. Clones were sequenced by immunoSEQ multiplex PCR, and TCRdb holds only the in-frame ones, with some missing. The sample consists of about 33,000 clones, 88% of them appearing once. The sample taken for sequencing was peripheral blood. Every receptor here comes from a human donor in a cohort sampled during active COVID-19.

The genes are TRBV11-1 and TRBJ2-7; a possible D gene is TRBD2 (5 bases). CDR1 and CDR2 (germline): SGHAT, FQDESV (reference sequence). V was trimmed by 6 bases and J by 6 bases, leaving 9 bases between them. There are 11 residues in the CDR3. The CDR3 coding sequence is TGTGCCAGCAGGAGAGGGAGCGAGCAGTACTTC. Its protein is CASRRGSEQYF. The whole variable domain, remainder taken from reference TRBV11-1 and TRBJ2-7, is EAEVAQSPRYKITEKSQAVAFWCDPISGHATLYWYRQILGQGPELLVQFQDESVVDDSQLPKDRFSAERLKGVDSTLKIQPAELGDSAMYLCASRRGSEQYFGPGTRLTVT.

This rearrangement joins TRBV20-1 to TRBJ2-3; D is unclear. The germline CDR1 and CDR2 sequences are DFQATT and SNEGSKA (reference sequence). The CDR3 is 11 residues long. V lost 6 bases to trimming and J lost 7 bases, with 11 bases between them. The CDR3 DNA is TGCAGTGCCCCCCTCCCTCATACGCAGTATTTT. This codes for CSAPLPHTQYF.

Only one count was recorded for this clone. The chain carries TRBV29-1 and TRBJ2-2, with D possibly matching TRBD2 (5 bases). V dropped 4 bases and J dropped 1 base, with 7 bases sitting between them. The CDR3 extends over 13 amino acids. Looked up from germline, CDR1 is SQVTM and CDR2 is ANQGSEA. The CDR3 is CSVAGMNTGELFF. The CDR3 DNA is TGCAGCGTTGCCGGGATGAACACCGGGGAGCTGTTTTTT.

The chain's CDR3 is CASSSTVLGGLFF. The CDR3 DNA follows: TGTGCCAGCAGTTCTACAGTCCTGGGAGGGCTGTTTTTT. V is TRBV6-6 and J is TRBJ2-2, with TRBD2 as a possible D gene (6 bases). CDR1 is MNHNY, CDR2 SVGAGI, per germline (reference sequence). Trimming took 4 bases from V and 13 from J, leaving 16 bases between them. CDR3 length: 13 residues.

The chain is built from TRBV14 and TRBJ2-1, with D possibly being TRBD2 (7 bases). This CDR3 is built from 16 residues. The germline gives CDR1 SGHDN, CDR2 FVKESK. V was pared by 2 bases and J by 6 bases, with 17 bases between. CDR3 in DNA: TGTGCCAGCAGCCAATTTGCGGGGGCGTCGGGCAATGAGCAGTTCTTC. Protein: CASSQFAGASGNEQFF.

This chain links TRBV10-3 with TRBJ2-5, with 7 bases lining up with TRBD1. CDR1 and CDR2 from the germline V gene are ENHRY and SYGVKD. The ends lost 7 bases at V and 0 bases at J; junction bases unmatched: 2. This CDR3 is built from 13 residues. DNA of the CDR3: TGTGCCATCAAGGGGACAGACCAAGAGACCCAGTACTTC. It specifies CAIKGTDQETQYF.

The V and J genes are TRBV11-2 and TRBJ2-5; a weak D match, TRBD2 (6 bases). This CDR3 is built from 13 residues. V gave up 6 bases and J gave up 4 bases, with 12 bases separating them. The V gene's germline CDR1 is SGHAT and CDR2 FQNNGV. The CDR3 sequence: CASRGDWRETQYF. CDR3 nucleotide sequence: TGTGCCAGCAGGGGGGACTGGAGAGAGACCCAGTACTTC.

V gene TRBV2 combines with J gene TRBJ2-1; 11 bases match TRBD1. The V gene's germline CDR1 is SNHLY and CDR2 FYNNEI. J was trimmed by 4 bases and V by 7 bases; bases with no gene match: 3. This CDR3 is built from 14 residues. As DNA, the CDR3 is TGTGCCAGCACCCGGGACAGGGGGTACAATGAGCAGTTCTTC. Translated: CASTRDRGYNEQFF.

This rearrangement joins TRBV24-1 to TRBJ2-1; D perhaps matches TRBD1 (5 bases). Germline-derived CDR1 and CDR2 are KGHDR and SFDVKD. This CDR3 spans 19 amino acids. Trimming took off 5 bases at V and 4 bases at J, with 26 bases between the two ends. The CDR3 sequence: CATSGVTAYNDLRYNEQFF. The CDR3 DNA reads TGTGCCACCAGTGGAGTGACAGCCTATAATGACTTGCGGTACAATGAGCAGTTCTTC.